One and the same sample provided the 27 T cell receptor beta chains below, sequenced in a study of cytomegalovirus exposure and HLA in healthy donors. With 60 Vbeta and 13 Jbeta primers, the PCR was carried out. Clones were sequenced by immunoSEQ multiplex PCR, and TCRdb holds only the in-frame ones, with some missing. This repertoire comprises approximately 77,000 clones; its ten largest clones make up about 4.6%. The sequencing sample was made of PBMCs. Source of these receptors: a man between 25 and 39 years old in good health and CMV-seronegative.

With regard to this clone: This same CDR3 is encoded by further DNA sequences in the sample. The V and J genes are TRBV4-3 and TRBJ1-1; tentative D call: TRBD1 (6 bases). CDR3 length equals 13 residues. V was clipped by 4 bases and J by 1 base, with 7 bases between them. CDR1 is LGHNA, CDR2 YSLEER, per germline. The CDR3, as DNA: TGCGCCAGCAGCCCACAGGGGAACACTGAAGCTTTCTTT. Its protein product is CASSPQGNTEAFF.

The V and J genes are TRBV11-2 and TRBJ1-1; a possible D gene is TRBD1 (6 bases). CDR1 and CDR2 from the germline V gene are SGHAT and FQNNGV. CDR3 length: 13 amino acids. V shed 6 bases and J shed 4 bases, with 12 bases lying between them. Here the CDR3 reads CASSYRAGTEAFF. CDR3 DNA sequence: TGTGCCAGCAGTTACAGGGCCGGCACTGAAGCTTTCTTT.

J is TRBJ2-5 and V is TRBV6-1; the match to TRBD2 covers 9 bases. V trimming: 6 bases; J trimming: 1 base; junction bases outside the gene matches: 6. CDR3 length: 15 residues. CDR1 MNHNS and CDR2 SASEGT come from the germline V gene. The CDR3 sequence: CASSKGRGGQETQYF. CDR3 nucleotide sequence: TGTGCCAGCAGCAAAGGGCGGGGGGGCCAAGAGACCCAGTACTTC.

This CDR3 is CASGSRLAGETNEQFF. CDR3 in DNA: TGCGCCAGCGGCTCCAGACTAGCGGGGGAAACCAATGAGCAGTTCTTC. J is TRBJ2-1 and V is TRBV5-1; TRBD2 matches at 12 bases. Germline loops: CDR1 SGHRS, CDR2 YFSETQ. V was clipped by 7 bases and J by 6 bases; unmatched bases: 11. This CDR3 comprises 16 residues.

This chain uses TRBV9 with TRBJ1-2; D perhaps matches TRBD1 (5 bases). Germline loops: CDR1 SGDLS, CDR2 YYNGEE. Trimming shortened V by 0 bases and J by 10 bases, and 13 bases separated the two germline ends. The CDR3 length is 13 residues. Written as DNA, the CDR3 is TGTGCCAGCAGCGTAGCGGCGGAGGGGCACTACACCTTC. Amino acid sequence: CASSVAAEGHYTF.

The CDR3 DNA reads TGTGCCACCAGCAGAGAGGTCGGGAGCGCTCCGCAGTATTTT. This codes for CATSREVGSAPQYF. The chain employs TRBV15 and TRBJ2-3, with D possibly TRBD2 on 6 matching bases. CDR1 LNHNV and CDR2 YYDKDF come from the germline V gene (reference sequence). Trimming cost V 0 bases and J 10 bases, with 14 bases left between them. This CDR3 contains 14 residues.

The chain employs TRBV4-3 and TRBJ2-6; D gene ambiguous. Germline V lookup: CDR1 LGHNA, CDR2 YSLEER. The CDR3 has 19 residues. With 0 bases removed from V and 0 bases from J, the gap between germline ends came to 15 bases. The CDR3 DNA sequence: TGCGCCAGCAGCCAAGATTGGCACAATACCTTCTCTGGGGCCAACGTCCTGACTTTC. Protein sequence: CASSQDWHNTFSGANVLTF.

The chain has TRBV5-1 and TRBJ2-3; 8 bases line up with TRBD1. The J segment lost 7 bases and the V segment lost 8 bases, leaving 9 bases of the junction unmatched. The germline CDR1 and CDR2 sequences are SGHRS and YFSETQ. This CDR3 region has 13 residues. The CDR3 sequence: CASSGQGANTQYF. In DNA form, the CDR3 reads TGCGCCAGTTCCGGACAGGGAGCGAATACGCAGTATTTT. The variable domain in full, with the rest retrieved from reference TRBV5-1 and TRBJ2-3, is KAGVTQTPRYLIKTRGQQVTLSCSPISGHRSVSWYQQTPGQGLQFLFEYFSETQRNKGNFPGRFSGRQFSNSRSEMNVSTLELGDSALYLCASSGQGANTQYFGPGTRLTVL.

This chain links TRBV6-1 with TRBJ2-7, with a weak D call TRBD2 (5 bases). The CDR3 runs to 14 residues. The germline V gene encodes CDR1 MNHNS and CDR2 SASEGT. The V gene lost 5 bases and the J gene lost 0 bases, with 11 bases spanning the gap. In nucleotides, the CDR3 is TGTGCCAGCAGTTGGGAGAATCCCTCCTACGAGCAGTACTTC. This encodes CASSWENPSYEQYF.

V usage is TRBV7-9 and J usage is TRBJ2-7; 7 bases agree with TRBD1. The CDR3 sequence is 14 residues long. Germline loops: CDR1 SEHNR, CDR2 FQNEAQ (reference sequence). With 8 bases clipped from V and 2 bases from J, the junction kept 9 bases outside the gene matches. CDR3 residues: CASDDREGAYEQYF. As DNA, the CDR3 is TGTGCCAGCGATGACAGGGAAGGCGCCTACGAGCAGTACTTC.

This chain uses TRBV18 with TRBJ2-7; no definite D call. Germline-derived CDR1 and CDR2 are KGHSH and LQKENI. Trimming removed 5 bases at V and 4 bases at J, with 12 bases between. CDR3 length: 13 amino acids. This CDR3 reads CASSYSGSYEQYF. DNA for the CDR3: TGTGCCAGCTCATACTCCGGGTCTTACGAGCAGTACTTC.

The gene calls are TRBV30 and TRBJ2-3; TRBD2 matches at 8 bases. Germline CDR1 reads GTSNPN; CDR2 reads SVGIG (reference sequence). The CDR3 has 16 amino acids. V lost 8 bases and J lost 1; bases outside the gene matches: 14. The CDR3 spells CAVGGPVREGTDTQYF. The CDR3 DNA follows: TGTGCCGTTGGGGGGCCTGTGCGGGAGGGCACAGATACGCAGTATTTT.

V and J are TRBV18 and TRBJ1-1; no clear D gene. V was shortened by 2 bases and J by 1 base, with 5 bases between the two germline ends. Per the germline V gene, CDR1 is KGHSH and CDR2 is LQKENI. The CDR3 loop spans 13 amino acids. The CDR3 coding sequence is TGTGCCAGCTCACCAGGGCCGAACACTGAAGCTTTCTTT. Translated: CASSPGPNTEAFF. The full variable domain, in which reference TRBV18 and TRBJ1-1 provide the parts outside the CDR3, is NAGVMQNPRHLVRRRGQEARLRCSPMKGHSHVYWYRQLPEEGLKFMVYLQKENIIDESGMPKERFSAEFPKEGPSILRIQQVVRGDSAAYFCASSPGPNTEAFFGQGTRLTVV.

The CDR3 region is CASSQGGWIEQFF. The DNA for the CDR3 is TGTGCCAGCAGCCAGGGAGGGTGGATTGAGCAGTTCTTC. This chain links TRBV7-9 with TRBJ2-1, with 7 bases lining up with TRBD2. Trimming removed 5 bases from V and 9 bases from J; junction bases left unmatched: 7. Germline lookup yields CDR1 SEHNR and CDR2 FQNEAQ (reference sequence). This CDR3 contains 13 residues.

The rearrangement joins TRBV28 to TRBJ1-5; possibly TRBD1 for D (6 bases). CDR1 MDHEN and CDR2 SYDVKM come from the germline V gene. Trimming removed 3 bases at V and 2 bases at J, with 11 bases between. The CDR3 runs to 15 residues. CDR3 protein: CASSLGGLGNQPQHF. CDR3 nucleotide sequence: TGTGCCAGCAGTTTGGGGGGGCTAGGCAATCAGCCCCAGCATTTT.

J is TRBJ2-1 and V is TRBV6-4, with D possibly TRBD2 on 5 matching bases. CDR3 size: 13 residues. With 4 bases removed from V and 5 bases from J, the gap between germline ends came to 9 bases. Germline CDR1 reads MRHNA; CDR2 reads SNTAGT. CDR3 residues: CASSGTEHNEQFF. The CDR3, as DNA: TGTGCCAGCAGTGGGACTGAACACAATGAGCAGTTCTTC.

V is TRBV11-2 and J is TRBJ2-7, with a weak D call TRBD2 (5 bases). Trimming left V 5 bases short and J 6 bases short, with 11 bases between. The CDR3 contains 12 residues. Germline CDR1 and CDR2: SGHAT and FQNNGV. CDR3 protein: CASSPTRSEQYF. In DNA form, the CDR3 reads TGTGCCAGCAGCCCTACTAGGTCCGAGCAGTACTTC.

The rearrangement uses TRBV13 and TRBJ1-2; 10 nucleotides align to TRBD1. Unmatched junction bases numbered 6, after V lost 5 bases and J lost 6 bases. The germline gives CDR1 PRHDT, CDR2 FYEKMQ (reference sequence). This CDR3 region has 14 residues. The CDR3 DNA is TGTGCCAGCAGCCAGGACAGGGGGGGGCATGGCTACACCTTC. Residues: CASSQDRGGHGYTF.

V usage is TRBV2 and J usage is TRBJ2-3; 9 nucleotides agree with TRBD2. Germline V gene data show CDR1 as SNHLY and CDR2 as FYNNEI. The junction had 3 bases not matched to a gene; V was cut back by 5 bases and J by 0 bases. The CDR3 covers 15 residues. CDR3 nucleotide sequence: TGTGCCAGCAGTCGACTAGCGGAGAGCACAGATACGCAGTATTTT. This codes for CASSRLAESTDTQYF.

The V and J genes are TRBV7-9 and TRBJ2-7, with D possibly matching TRBD1 (6 bases). CDR3 length: 17 amino acids. V was trimmed by 8 bases and J by 2 bases, leaving 25 bases between them. Germline lookup yields CDR1 SEHNR and CDR2 FQNEAQ (reference sequence). DNA for the CDR3: TGTGCCAGCCATCCTTTTTTAGGGGGTAAAAGAGCCTACGAGCAGTACTTC. Translated, it gives CASHPFLGGKRAYEQYF.

The chain links TRBV5-6 to TRBJ2-3, with no clear D. Germline CDR1 and CDR2: SGHDT and YYEEEE. The ends were cut back, 0 bases at V and 7 bases at J, with 9 bases in the middle. The CDR3 is 13 amino acids. The CDR3 region has the DNA TGTGCCAGCAGCTTGGCCGAGCTCTATACGCAGTATTTT. This codes for CASSLAELYTQYF.

In DNA, the CDR3 is TGTGCCAGCAGCTTATTGTTTCGGGGTTCGGACGAGCAGTACTTC. Translated: CASSLLFRGSDEQYF. This chain connects TRBV7-2 to TRBJ2-7; possible D gene TRBD2, 5 bases. Trimming removed 2 bases at V and 5 bases at J, with 16 bases between. CDR3 length equals 15 residues. Germline lookup yields CDR1 SGHTA and CDR2 FQGNSA.

This chain links TRBV19 with TRBJ2-3; 10 nucleotides align to TRBD2. This CDR3 spans 17 amino acids. Per germline, CDR1 LNHDA and CDR2 SQIVND (reference sequence). J lost 3 bases, V lost 5 bases, and 11 bases had no gene match. CDR3 DNA sequence: TGTGCCAGTAGTCTGGCGAGCGGGGGGGCCTCGACAGATACGCAGTATTTT. This sequence encodes CASSLASGGASTDTQYF.

The chain has TRBV7-9 and TRBJ2-5; possible D gene TRBD2, 6 bases. This CDR3 spans 13 amino acids. In germline, CDR1 is SEHNR, CDR2 FQNEAQ (reference sequence). Trimming shortened V by 5 bases and J by 5 bases, and 12 bases separated the two germline ends. CDR3 nucleotides: TGTGCCAGCAGCAGGAGGGTAGGGGAGACCCAGTACTTC. Its translation is CASSRRVGETQYF.

The rearrangement joins TRBV5-1 to TRBJ1-5; 10 bases are a match to TRBD1. Trimming at V came to 5 bases and at J to 5 bases, leaving 7 bases not matched to a gene. The CDR3 extends over 15 amino acids. In germline, CDR1 is SGHRS, CDR2 YFSETQ. The DNA for the CDR3 is TGCGCCAGCAGTTCCGGGACAGGGGATTATCAGCCCCAGCATTTT. Its translation: CASSSGTGDYQPQHF.

The chain combines TRBV29-1 with TRBJ1-2; the D gene is possibly TRBD1 (5 bases). Looked up from germline, CDR1 is SQVTM and CDR2 is ANQGSEA. V lost 5 bases and J lost 0, with 16 bases in between. CDR3 length equals 15 residues. The chain's CDR3 is CSVQKFTGPNYGYTF. CDR3 nucleotide sequence: TGCAGCGTTCAGAAGTTTACAGGCCCTAACTATGGCTACACCTTC.

The rearrangement joins TRBV18 to TRBJ2-1; TRBD2 aligns across 12 bases. Trimming cost V 0 bases and J 4 bases; bases outside gene matches: 7. There are 18 residues in the CDR3. Germline V gene sequence: CDR1 KGHSH, CDR2 LQKENI. CDR3 region: CASSPPSWTSGIYNEQFF. As DNA, the CDR3 is TGTGCCAGCTCACCACCTTCCTGGACTAGCGGGATTTACAATGAGCAGTTCTTC.